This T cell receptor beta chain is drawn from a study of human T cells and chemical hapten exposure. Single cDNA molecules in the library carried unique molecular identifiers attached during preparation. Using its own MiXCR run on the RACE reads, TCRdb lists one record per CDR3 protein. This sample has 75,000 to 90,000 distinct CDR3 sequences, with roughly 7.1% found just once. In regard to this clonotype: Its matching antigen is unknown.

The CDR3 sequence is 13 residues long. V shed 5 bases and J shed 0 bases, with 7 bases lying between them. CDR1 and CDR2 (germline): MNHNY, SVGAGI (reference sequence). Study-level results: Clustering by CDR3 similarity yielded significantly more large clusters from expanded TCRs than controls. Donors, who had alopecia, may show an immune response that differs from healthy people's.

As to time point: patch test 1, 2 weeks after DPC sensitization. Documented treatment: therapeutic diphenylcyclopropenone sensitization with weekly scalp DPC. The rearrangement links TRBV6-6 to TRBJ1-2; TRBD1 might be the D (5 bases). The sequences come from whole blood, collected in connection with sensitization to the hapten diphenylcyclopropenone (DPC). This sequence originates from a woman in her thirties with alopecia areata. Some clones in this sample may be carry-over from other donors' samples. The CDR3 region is CASSPTANYGYTF. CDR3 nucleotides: TGTGCCAGCAGTCCGACAGCTAACTATGGCTACACCTTC.